The T cell receptor (beta chain) under discussion was sequenced for a study of T cell repertoires in cytomegalovirus infection. Study as a whole: Recently identified HLA-C-restricted CMV epitopes were used, and well-studied HLA-B-restricted CMV epitopes were used as well.

Findings and limits, study-wide: CMV-specific TCR beta clonotypes restricted by HLA-C were the ones dominating the ex vivo response. Carriers of CMV plus the relevant HLA were identified by cumulative public TCR beta family frequency.

From the reads, TCRdb called clonotypes with MiXCR, one entry per CDR3 protein. The sample yields some 920,000 distinct CDR3 sequences, roughly 30% seen once. V dropped 2 bases and J dropped 5; count of bases not matched to a gene: 3. CDR3 length: 14 amino acids. The germline V gene has CDR1 SGHTA and CDR2 FQGNSA. This clonotype was counted between two and nine times. Its antigen is unknown. This chain connects TRBV7-2 to TRBJ2-4, with 7 bases lining up with TRBD1. Sequences were derived from cultured CD8+ T cells from PBMCs, sampled from culture after CMV antigen stimulation. This clonotype was sampled from a human donor in good health (CMV status not recorded). Some clones in this sample may be carry-over from other donors' samples. The CDR3 nucleotides read TGTGCCAGCAGCTTACCCCAGGGGGAAAACATTCAGTACTTC. It specifies CASSLPQGENIQYF.